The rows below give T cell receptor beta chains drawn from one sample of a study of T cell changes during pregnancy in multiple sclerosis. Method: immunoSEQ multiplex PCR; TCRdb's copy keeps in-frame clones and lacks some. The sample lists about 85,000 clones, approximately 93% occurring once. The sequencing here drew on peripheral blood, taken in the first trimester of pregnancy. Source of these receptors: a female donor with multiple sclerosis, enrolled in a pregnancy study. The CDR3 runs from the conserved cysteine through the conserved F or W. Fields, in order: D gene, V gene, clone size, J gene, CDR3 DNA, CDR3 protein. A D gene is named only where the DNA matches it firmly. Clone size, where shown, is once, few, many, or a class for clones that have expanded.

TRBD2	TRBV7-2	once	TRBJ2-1	TGTGCCAGCAGCTTCCGGGGGGGGCCCAATGAGCAGTTCTTC	CASSFRGGPNEQFF
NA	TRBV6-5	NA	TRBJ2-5	TGTGCCAGCCGTACATGGGCAGGGATGGAGACCCAGTACTTC	CASRTWAGMETQYF
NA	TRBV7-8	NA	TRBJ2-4	TGTGCCAGCAGCCCAGGGGCCTTGAAAGCCATAGCCAAAAACATTCAGTACTTC	CASSPGALKAIAKNIQYF
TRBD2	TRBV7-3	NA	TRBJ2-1	TGTGCCAGCAGCCCGACTAGCGGGGGGTACAATGAGCAGTTCTTC	CASSPTSGGYNEQFF
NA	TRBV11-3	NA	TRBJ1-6	TGTGCCAGCAGCTTAGAGACGGGTTATAATTCACCCCTCCACTTT	CASSLETGYNSPLHF
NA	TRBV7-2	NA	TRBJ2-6	TGTGCCAGCAGCTTAACTAGCCTAGCTGGGGCCAACGTCCTGACTTTC	CASSLTSLAGANVLTF
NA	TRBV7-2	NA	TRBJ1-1	TGTGCCAGCAGCTTAGGGGGAGGGGCGAACACTGAAGCTTTCTTT	CASSLGGGANTEAFF
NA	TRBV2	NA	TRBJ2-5	TGTGCCAGCAGTGCATCTACCGAGACCCAGTACTTC	CASSASTETQYF
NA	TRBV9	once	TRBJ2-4	TGTGCCAGTTCGGGCGCGGGGGCCCAGATTAACATTCAGTACTTC	CASSGAGAQINIQYF
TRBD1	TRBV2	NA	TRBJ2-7	TGTGCCAGCAGGCGACAGGGTTCCTACGAGCAGTACTTC	CASRRQGSYEQYF
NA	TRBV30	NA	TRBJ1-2	TGTGCCTGGAGTGTACTTAGAGGCTACACCTTC	CAWSVLRGYTF
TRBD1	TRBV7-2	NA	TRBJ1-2	TGTGCCAGCAGGCTAGCCGGACAGGGGGAGAACTATGGCTACACCTTC	CASRLAGQGENYGYTF
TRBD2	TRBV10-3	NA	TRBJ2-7	TGTGCCAGCAGGACTAGTACCTACGAGCAGTACTTC	CASRTSTYEQYF
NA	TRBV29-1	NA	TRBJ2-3	TGCAGCGTTGAATTTAGAGGGGATACGCAGTATTTT	CSVEFRGDTQYF
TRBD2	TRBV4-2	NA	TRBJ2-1	TGTGCCAGCAGCCAGCGACTAGCGGGAGGGCGGAATGAGCAGTTCTTC	CASSQRLAGGRNEQFF
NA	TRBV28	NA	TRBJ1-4	TGTGCCAGCAGTTATAGCCGGACTAATGAAAAACTGTTTTTT	CASSYSRTNEKLFF
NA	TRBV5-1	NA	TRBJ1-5	TGCGCCAGCAGCCCCGCTGACAGCACCAATCAGCCCCAGCATTTT	CASSPADSTNQPQHF
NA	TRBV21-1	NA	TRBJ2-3	TGTGCCAGCAGCAAAAACGAAGCGGGAGAAACAGATACGCAGTATTTT	CASSKNEAGETDTQYF
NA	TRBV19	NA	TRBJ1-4	TGTGCCAGTAGGAGTAACCAGGACACGAATGAAAAACTGTTTTTT	CASRSNQDTNEKLFF
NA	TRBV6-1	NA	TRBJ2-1	TGTGCTTCTAATGGGGGGTTATCCTACAATGAGCAGTTCTTC	CASNGGLSYNEQFF
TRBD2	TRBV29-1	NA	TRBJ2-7	TGCAGCGCCGTCGGGACTAGCCGCTACGAGCAGTACTTC	CSAVGTSRYEQYF
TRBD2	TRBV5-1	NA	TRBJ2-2	TGCGCCAGCAGCGGTAGCGGGGGGCCAACCGGGGAGCTGTTTTTT	CASSGSGGPTGELFF
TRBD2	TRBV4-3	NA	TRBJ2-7	TGCGCCAGCAGCCAAGATCTATCCGGGAGGGCCTACGAGCAGTACTTC	CASSQDLSGRAYEQYF
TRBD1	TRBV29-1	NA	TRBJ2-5	TGCAGCGCATCATTGAAGGGGGCGGGAGAGACCCAGTACTTC	CSASLKGAGETQYF
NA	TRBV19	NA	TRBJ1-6	TGTGCCAGTAATTTTTGGGACAAGGGAAATTCACCCCTCCACTTT	CASNFWDKGNSPLHF
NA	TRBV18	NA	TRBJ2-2	TGTGCCAGCTCACCACCCACAGGAAAAACCGGGGAGCTGTTTTTT	CASSPPTGKTGELFF